The 19 T cell receptor beta chains presented below share a single source sample, sequenced in a study of blood T cell repertoires in COVID-19 (dated by TCRdb to the early 2020s). Library construction relied on the immunoSEQ multiplex PCR assay. TCRdb obtained this table from immuneACCESS and retained in-frame rearrangements with V and J assigned. These tables miss some clones; where compared with another copy, unresolved V genes account for less than half of the shortfall, and the remainder is unexplained. Recorded for this sample are 100,000 to 150,000 clones; more than 85% of them occurred a single time. In total, the top ten clones hold less than 4.5% of the sample. Material for sequencing was peripheral blood. Source of these receptors: a man in his fifties or sixties with COVID-19, enrolled during active disease.

This sequence joins TRBV7-2 and TRBJ1-5; possibly TRBD1 for D (6 bases). Looked up from germline, CDR1 is SGHTA and CDR2 is FQGNSA. This CDR3 has 15 amino acids. V lost 5 bases, J lost 2 bases, and 13 bases lay in between. The CDR3 nucleotides are TGTGCCAGCAGCGGGGGGGGCTCGGGCAATCAGCCCCAGCATTTT. Its translation is CASSGGGSGNQPQHF.

J is TRBJ1-4 and V is TRBV24-1; 9 bases map to TRBD1. Germline V gene sequence: CDR1 KGHDR, CDR2 SFDVKD. The trim removed 8 bases at V and 8 bases at J, leaving 8 bases unmatched. The CDR3 is 14 amino acids. This chain's CDR3 is CATTPGQGGEKLFF. The CDR3 coding sequence is TGTGCCACCACCCCGGGACAGGGTGGGGAAAAACTGTTTTTT.

The rearrangement joins TRBV7-8 to TRBJ1-2, with TRBD1 identical over 11 bases. Germline V lookup: CDR1 SGHVS, CDR2 FQNEAQ. Germline trimming cut 4 bases from V and 5 bases from J; bases unmatched to any gene: 3. The CDR3 consists of 14 residues. CDR3: CASSWGQGEYGYTF. The CDR3 nucleotides read TGTGCCAGCAGCTGGGGACAGGGGGAGTATGGCTACACCTTC.

This rearrangement joins TRBV4-3 to TRBJ1-1; D unresolved. The CDR3 extends over 14 amino acids. The germline V gene has CDR1 LGHNA and CDR2 YSLEER. The ends were cut back, 1 base at V and 1 base at J, with 7 bases in the middle. The CDR3 nucleotides are TGCGCCAGCAGCCAAGCGGAGTGGAACACTGAAGCTTTCTTT. Protein product: CASSQAEWNTEAFF.

This chain uses TRBV6-5 with TRBJ1-6; 10 bases are a match to TRBD1. The V segment lost 2 bases and the J segment 11 bases; nucleotides outside the gene matches: 9. The CDR3 runs to 16 residues. CDR1 and CDR2 from the germline V gene are MNHEY and SVGAGI. CDR3 coding DNA: TGTGCCAGCAGTTACGGTCTGACAGGGGGCATAGCACCCCTCCACTTT. This gives the protein CASSYGLTGGIAPLHF.

The chain carries TRBV15 and TRBJ2-7; 9 nucleotides line up with TRBD1. V was clipped by 0 bases and J by 4 bases; unmatched bases: 10. Per germline, CDR1 LNHNV and CDR2 YYDKDF (reference sequence). The CDR3 is made up of 17 amino acids. The CDR3 coding sequence is TGTGCCACCAGCAGAGAGCGACAGGGGGTAAGCCAATACGAGCAGTACTTC. This translates into CATSRERQGVSQYEQYF.

CDR3 amino acids: CASRLTDNEQFF. The CDR3 region has the DNA TGTGCCAGCAGGTTAACAGACAATGAGCAGTTCTTC. The chain has TRBV3-1 (or the pseudogene TRBV3-2) and TRBJ2-1; D remains ambiguous. Trimming removed 6 bases at V and 5 bases at J, with 8 bases between. The CDR3 consists of 12 residues. Germline V gives CDR1 LGHDT, CDR2 YNNKEL (reference sequence).

V is TRBV7-8 and J is TRBJ2-7; TRBD2 is a possible D gene (5 bases). From germline, CDR1 is SGHVS and CDR2 FQNEAQ. V lost 1 base, J lost 4 bases, and 11 bases lay in between. The CDR3 contains 14 residues. The CDR3: CASSLVALGYEQYF. CDR3 bases: TGTGCCAGCAGCTTAGTAGCGTTGGGGTACGAGCAGTACTTC.

The V gene is TRBV7-6, the J gene TRBJ2-1; D remains ambiguous. CDR1 and CDR2 (germline): SGHVS, FNYEAQ. The CDR3 loop spans 16 amino acids. V lost 1 base to trimming and J lost 1 base, with 11 bases between them. In DNA, the CDR3 is TGTGCCAGCAGCTTAGGAGGCGGCGGATCCTACAATGAGCAGTTCTTC. Translated: CASSLGGGGSYNEQFF.

This clone was recorded once. J is TRBJ2-7 and V is TRBV5-6; D is perhaps TRBD2 (6 bases). V was trimmed by 0 bases and J by 12 bases, leaving 16 bases between them. This CDR3 has 13 residues. Germline values: CDR1 SGHDT, CDR2 YYEEEE. In DNA, the CDR3 is TGTGCCAGCAGCTTGGGGGGGGTATTGGGCCGGTACTTC. It translates to CASSLGGVLGRYF.

The gene calls are TRBV28 and TRBJ1-4, with D uncertain. Germline assignment: CDR1 MDHEN and CDR2 SYDVKM. The V gene lost 5 bases and the J gene lost 0 bases, with 10 bases spanning the gap. The CDR3 extends over 15 amino acids. The CDR3 loop reads CASSISYATNEKLFF. The CDR3 nucleotides read TGTGCCAGCAGTATTTCGTATGCAACTAATGAAAAACTGTTTTTT.

This CDR3 is CSVVQGSYGYTF. The CDR3 DNA sequence: TGCAGCGTTGTCCAGGGAAGCTATGGCTACACCTTC. The chain employs TRBV29-1 and TRBJ1-2; tentatively, D is TRBD1 (5 bases). The CDR3 covers 12 residues. V was trimmed by 4 bases and J by 4 bases, leaving 10 bases between them. The germline V gene encodes CDR1 SQVTM and CDR2 ANQGSEA.

The DNA for the CDR3 is TGTGCCAGCAGGGGGAGACAGGGGGTATCCTATAATTCACCCCTCCACTTT. As protein: CASRGRQGVSYNSPLHF. This sequence joins TRBV28 and TRBJ1-6; 9 bases are a match to TRBD1. CDR1 MDHEN and CDR2 SYDVKM come from the germline V gene. Losses at the gene ends were 6 bases for V and 1 base for J; bases not matched to a gene: 7. The CDR3 sequence is 17 residues long. Full variable domain (remainder filled in from reference TRBV28 and TRBJ1-6): DVKVTQSSRYLVKRTGEKVFLECVQDMDHENMFWYRQDPGLGLRLIYFSYDVKMKEKGDIPEGYSVSREKKERFSLILESASTNQTSMYLCASRGRQGVSYNSPLHFGNGTRLTVT.

This clone was seen a single time. The rearrangement links TRBV13 to TRBJ1-1, with 8 bases fitting TRBD1. The V gene's germline CDR1 is PRHDT and CDR2 FYEKMQ (reference sequence). This CDR3 region has 17 residues. V shed 2 bases, J shed 2 bases, and the junction held 10 bases outside the gene matches. Written as DNA, the CDR3 is TGTGCCAGCAGCTTACCCCCTAGACAGGGGAGAAACACTGAAGCTTTCTTT. This translates into CASSLPPRQGRNTEAFF.

This clone came up once. This rearrangement joins TRBV9 to TRBJ2-3, with TRBD2 matching 12 bases. V lost 0 bases and J lost 0; bases outside the gene matches: 8. The CDR3 covers 19 residues. Germline V CDR1 and CDR2: SGDLS, YYNGEE. This chain's CDR3 is CASSVALLAGGPSTDTQYF. The DNA for the CDR3 is TGTGCCAGCAGCGTAGCTTTACTAGCGGGGGGCCCTAGCACAGATACGCAGTATTTT.

The V and J genes are TRBV5-1 and TRBJ1-5, with 9 bases identical to TRBD1. Germline lookup yields CDR1 SGHRS and CDR2 YFSETQ. Trimming removed 0 bases from V and 6 bases from J; junction bases left unmatched: 4. This CDR3 contains 15 residues. CDR3 in amino acids: CASSLEGQGGQPQHF. The CDR3, as DNA: TGCGCCAGCAGCTTGGAGGGACAGGGCGGTCAGCCCCAGCATTTT.

The chain combines TRBV6-6 with TRBJ2-5; D perhaps matches TRBD2 (5 bases). With 6 bases removed from V and 5 bases from J, the gap between germline ends came to 19 bases. The CDR3 spans 15 residues. In germline, CDR1 is MNHNY, CDR2 SVGAGI (reference sequence). The CDR3: CASRPTAAQLETQYF. Written as DNA, the CDR3 is TGTGCCAGCAGGCCTACAGCGGCGCAGCTTGAGACCCAGTACTTC.

The chain joins TRBV9 to TRBJ2-5; 12 bases fit TRBD1. The germline V gene has CDR1 SGDLS and CDR2 YYNGEE. The CDR3 loop spans 17 amino acids. V trimming: 0 bases; J trimming: 2 bases; junction bases outside the gene matches: 5. The CDR3 sequence: CASSVGRGQGAQETQYF. CDR3 bases: TGTGCCAGCAGCGTAGGAAGGGGACAGGGGGCTCAAGAGACCCAGTACTTC.

The rearrangement links TRBV3-1 (or the pseudogene TRBV3-2) to TRBJ2-4; D might be TRBD2 (6 bases). The CDR3 has 16 residues. Germline lookup yields CDR1 LGHDT and CDR2 YNNKEL (reference sequence). V dropped 0 bases and J dropped 1 base, with 10 bases sitting between them. The CDR3 region is CASSQEAAGAKNIQYF. The CDR3 DNA follows: TGTGCCAGCAGCCAAGAAGCAGCGGGTGCCAAAAACATTCAGTACTTC.